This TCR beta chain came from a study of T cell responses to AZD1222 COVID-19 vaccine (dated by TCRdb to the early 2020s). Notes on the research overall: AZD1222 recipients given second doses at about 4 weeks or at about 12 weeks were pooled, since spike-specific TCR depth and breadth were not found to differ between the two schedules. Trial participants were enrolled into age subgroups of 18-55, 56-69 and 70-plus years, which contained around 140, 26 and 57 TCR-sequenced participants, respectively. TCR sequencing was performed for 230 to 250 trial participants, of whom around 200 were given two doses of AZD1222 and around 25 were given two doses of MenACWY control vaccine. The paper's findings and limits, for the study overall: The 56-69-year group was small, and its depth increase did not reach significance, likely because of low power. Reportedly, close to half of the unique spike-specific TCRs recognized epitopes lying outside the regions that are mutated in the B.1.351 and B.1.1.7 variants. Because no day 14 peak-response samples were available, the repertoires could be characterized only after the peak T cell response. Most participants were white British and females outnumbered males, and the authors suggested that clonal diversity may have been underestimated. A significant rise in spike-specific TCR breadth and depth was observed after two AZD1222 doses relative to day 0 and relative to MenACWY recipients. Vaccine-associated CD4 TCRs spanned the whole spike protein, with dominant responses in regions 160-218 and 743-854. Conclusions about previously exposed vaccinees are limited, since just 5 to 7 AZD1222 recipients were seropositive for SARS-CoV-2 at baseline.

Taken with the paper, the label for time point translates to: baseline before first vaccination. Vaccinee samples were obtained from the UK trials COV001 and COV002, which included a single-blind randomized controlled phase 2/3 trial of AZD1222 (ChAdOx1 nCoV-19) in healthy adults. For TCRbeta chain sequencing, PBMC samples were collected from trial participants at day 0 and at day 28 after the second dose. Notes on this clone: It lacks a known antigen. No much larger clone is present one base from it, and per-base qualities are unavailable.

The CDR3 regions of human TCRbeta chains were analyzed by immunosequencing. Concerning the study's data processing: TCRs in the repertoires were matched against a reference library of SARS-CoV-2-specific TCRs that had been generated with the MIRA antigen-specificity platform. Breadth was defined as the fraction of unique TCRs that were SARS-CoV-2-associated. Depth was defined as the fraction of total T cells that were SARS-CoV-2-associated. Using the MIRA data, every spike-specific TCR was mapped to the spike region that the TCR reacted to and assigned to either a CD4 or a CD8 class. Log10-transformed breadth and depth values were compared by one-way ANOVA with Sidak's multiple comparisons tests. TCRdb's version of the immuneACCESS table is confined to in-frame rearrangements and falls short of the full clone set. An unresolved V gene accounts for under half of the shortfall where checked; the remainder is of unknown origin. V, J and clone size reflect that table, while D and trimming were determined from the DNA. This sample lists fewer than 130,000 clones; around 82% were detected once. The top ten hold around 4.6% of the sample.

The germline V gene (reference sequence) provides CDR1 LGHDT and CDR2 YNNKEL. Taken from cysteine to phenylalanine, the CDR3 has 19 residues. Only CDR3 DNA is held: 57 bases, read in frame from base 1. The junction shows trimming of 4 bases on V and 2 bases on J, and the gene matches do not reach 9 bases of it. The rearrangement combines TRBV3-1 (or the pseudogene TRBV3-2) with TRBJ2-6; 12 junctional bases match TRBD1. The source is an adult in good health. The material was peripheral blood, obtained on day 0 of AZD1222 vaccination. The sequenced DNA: TGTGCCAGCAGCCCCCGCCGGGACAGGGGGCGCGCTGGGGCCAACGTCCTGACTTTC. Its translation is CASSPRRDRGRAGANVLTF.